The 32 T cell receptor beta chains reported below all come from one sample, sequenced in a study of T cells in localized non-small cell lung cancer. Sequenced by immunoSEQ multiplex PCR; TCRdb stores in-frame clones only, minus some. The sample carries over a thousand clones, 22% recorded once. The sample consisted of lung tumor tissue, taken before any cancer treatment. The origin of the receptors is a male donor at least 60 years old with stage III squamous cell lung carcinoma.

This clone is labeled medium-sized. The V call is TRBV11-3, the J call TRBJ2-7; D gene ambiguous. The CDR3 has 16 residues. Trimming stripped 5 bases from V and 0 bases from J, with 17 bases between. Germline V gene data show CDR1 as SGHNT and CDR2 as YENEEA. The CDR3 reads CASSLRPIPSSYEQYF. The CDR3 DNA is TGTGCCAGCAGCCTACGACCGATACCTAGCTCCTACGAGCAGTACTTC.

This clone was observed a handful of times. The chain uses TRBV9 and TRBJ2-1; 12 bases fit TRBD2. The germline V gene encodes CDR1 SGDLS and CDR2 YYNGEE. The CDR3 has 17 amino acids. The V gene end was trimmed by 3 bases and the J gene end by 8 bases; junction bases not matched to a gene: 12. CDR3 bases: TGTGCCAGCAGCGCGCCGGGGACTAGCGGGTCCTCGCATGAGCAGTTCTTC. Its translation is CASSAPGTSGSSHEQFF.

This clone is labeled medium-sized (0.01 to 0.1%). The chain links TRBV7-2 to TRBJ1-1; D gene unclear. The CDR3 loop spans 13 amino acids. Germline assignment: CDR1 SGHTA and CDR2 FQGNSA. Trimming removed 5 bases at V and 4 bases at J, with 11 bases between. The CDR3 DNA reads as TGTGCCAGCAGCCGAGGTTTGGGCACTGAAGCTTTCTTT. Protein sequence: CASSRGLGTEAFF.

This clone was seen a handful of times. The chain employs TRBV28 and TRBJ2-2; D unclear. There are 13 residues in the CDR3. CDR1 is MDHEN, CDR2 SYDVKM, per germline. V was cut by 6 bases and J by 2 bases, with 7 bases left in between. The CDR3 coding sequence is TGTGCCAGCAGAGGTGGTAACACCGGGGAGCTGTTTTTT. As protein: CASRGGNTGELFF.

This clone was counted between two and nine times. V is TRBV11-3 and J is TRBJ1-4; D gene uncertain. In germline, CDR1 is SGHNT, CDR2 YENEEA. The CDR3 contains 16 residues. V lost 0 bases, J lost 7 bases, and 15 bases lay in between. CDR3: CASSLETGTGGEKLFF. CDR3 nucleotide sequence: TGTGCCAGCAGCTTAGAAACGGGAACCGGAGGTGAAAAACTGTTTTTT.

This chain joins TRBV2 and TRBJ1-5; D call uncertain. Trimming took off 7 bases at V and 0 bases at J, with 13 bases between the two ends. Germline values: CDR1 SNHLY, CDR2 FYNNEI. This CDR3 is 15 amino acids long. The CDR3 reads CASMLATYSNQPQHF. The CDR3 region has the DNA TGTGCCAGCATGTTGGCAACTTATAGCAATCAGCCCCAGCATTTT.

The chain couples TRBV9 to TRBJ2-1; D perhaps matches TRBD2 (6 bases). CDR1 is SGDLS and CDR2 is YYNGEE in the germline V gene. V shed 5 bases and J shed 6 bases, with 18 bases lying between them. The CDR3 has 15 amino acids. The CDR3 DNA is TGTGCCAGCAGTGAACGGGCTAGCGCCTCCAATGAGCAGTTCTTC. Amino acids: CASSERASASNEQFF.

V usage is TRBV19 and J usage is TRBJ2-6; the match to TRBD1 covers 10 bases. The CDR3 extends over 20 amino acids. The V gene end was trimmed by 6 bases and the J gene end by 4 bases; junction bases not matched to a gene: 18. The germline V gene encodes CDR1 LNHDA and CDR2 SQIVND (reference sequence). CDR3 sequence (DNA): TGTGCCAGTAGACGAAAGGCGACAGGGGGCGTGCTCCCCGGGGCCAACGTCCTGACTTTC. The encoded protein is CASRRKATGGVLPGANVLTF.

This clone is deemed medium-sized. The V gene is TRBV11-3, the J gene TRBJ2-5, with D unclear. The CDR3 sequence is 14 residues long. Trimming stripped 3 bases from V and 1 base from J, with 9 bases between. The V gene's germline CDR1 is SGHNT and CDR2 YENEEA. The CDR3 nucleotides read TGTGCCAGCAGCTTTAGTCAGATCCAAGAGACCCAGTACTTC. This codes for CASSFSQIQETQYF.

This clone is labeled as medium-sized. The CDR3 sequence is CASSVGQLNTEAFF. CDR3 nucleotides: TGTGCCAGCAGCGTGGGACAGTTGAACACTGAAGCTTTCTTT. The genes are TRBV11-3 and TRBJ1-1, with 7 bases that match TRBD1. V shed 5 bases, J shed 0 bases, and the junction held 3 bases outside the gene matches. The CDR3 loop spans 14 amino acids. Per the germline V gene, CDR1 is SGHNT and CDR2 is YENEEA.

Only a few counts were recorded for this clone. V usage is TRBV11-3 and J usage is TRBJ2-4; D unclear. CDR3 length equals 15 residues. Germline V CDR1 and CDR2: SGHNT, YENEEA. Trimming left V 5 bases short and J 7 bases short, with 18 bases between. The CDR3 loop reads CASSPADRAVNIQYF. For the CDR3, the DNA is TGTGCCAGCAGCCCAGCCGATCGGGCGGTGAACATTCAGTACTTC.

This clone has just a few counts. This chain's CDR3 is CASRGGHEGVYSNQPQHF. In DNA form, the CDR3 reads TGTGCCAGCAGAGGTGGACACGAAGGGGTATATAGCAATCAGCCCCAGCATTTT. The chain is built from TRBV6-8 and TRBJ1-5, with TRBD1 as a possible D gene (5 bases). The CDR3 runs 18 residues. The germline gives CDR1 MNHGY, CDR2 SAAAGT. The V end lost 6 bases, the J end lost 0 bases, and 21 bases lay between the germline ends.

This clone rates as medium-sized. This chain joins TRBV9 and TRBJ2-3, with a possible D match to TRBD1 (5 bases). In germline, CDR1 is SGDLS, CDR2 YYNGEE. The CDR3 runs 16 residues. The V and J ends lost 5 bases and 3 bases respectively, with 19 bases between them. The CDR3: CASRAPQGMGTDTQYF. The CDR3 DNA sequence: TGTGCCAGCAGGGCGCCCCAGGGAATGGGGACAGATACGCAGTATTTT.

This clone was counted a few times. This chain connects TRBV6-8 to TRBJ1-2, with D possibly TRBD1 on 6 matching bases. The V gene lost 6 bases and the J gene lost 4 bases, with 15 bases spanning the gap. In germline, CDR1 is MNHGY, CDR2 SAAAGT. The CDR3 consists of 14 residues. The CDR3 nucleotides read TGTGCCAGCAGGAACCTACAGGGCCTCTATGGCTACACCTTC. Residues: CASRNLQGLYGYTF.

This clone appeared a few times. This chain connects TRBV28 to TRBJ1-5, with TRBD1 identical over 9 bases. This CDR3 is built from 15 residues. J gave up 4 bases and V 5 bases, and 6 bases lay outside the gene matches. From germline, CDR1 is MDHEN and CDR2 SYDVKM. CDR3 loop: CASSSGDRVNQPQHF. CDR3 coding DNA: TGTGCCAGCAGTAGCGGGGACAGGGTGAATCAGCCCCAGCATTTT.

This clone has more than one count but fewer than ten. V gene TRBV11-3 combines with J gene TRBJ1-5; 7 bases fit TRBD1. The CDR3 length is 16 residues. J was trimmed by 2 bases and V by 5 bases; bases with no gene match: 9. CDR1 is SGHNT, CDR2 YENEEA, per germline. CDR3 sequence: CASSPRAGGGNQPQHF. CDR3 sequence (DNA): TGTGCCAGCAGCCCCCGGGCAGGGGGTGGCAATCAGCCCCAGCATTTT.

This clone came up a few times. The chain recombines TRBV6-8 with TRBJ1-1, with D possibly being TRBD1 (6 bases). Germline V CDR1 and CDR2: MNHGY, SAAAGT. The CDR3 covers 12 residues. Trimming pared 6 bases from V and 10 bases from J, leaving 15 bases between. The CDR3 region has the DNA TGTGCCAGCAGGGAACAGGGCCCTAGAGCTTTCTTT. It specifies CASREQGPRAFF.

Judged by abundance, this clone is medium-sized (0.01 to 0.1%). This chain uses TRBV7-2 with TRBJ2-7; D may be TRBD2 (5 bases). V lost 10 bases and J 3 bases, leaving 16 bases between the germline ends. From germline, CDR1 is SGHTA and CDR2 FQGNSA. This CDR3 contains 13 residues. DNA of the CDR3: TGTGCCACCAACCCCGGGGTGGGCTACGAGCAGTACTTC. Translating gives CATNPGVGYEQYF.

The rearrangement uses TRBV11-3 and TRBJ1-1; 7 nucleotides line up with TRBD1. The CDR3 extends over 15 amino acids. Germline lookup yields CDR1 SGHNT and CDR2 YENEEA. The V segment lost 5 bases and the J segment 1 base; nucleotides outside the gene matches: 7. In DNA form, the CDR3 reads TGTGCCAGCAGCCCTACCGGGACAGCGAACACTGAAGCTTTCTTT. It translates to CASSPTGTANTEAFF.

The chain combines TRBV23-1 with TRBJ1-2, with TRBD1 as a possible D gene (6 bases). TRBV23-1 qualifies as an ORF whose function is uncertain. This CDR3 spans 13 amino acids. The V gene lost 6 bases and the J gene lost 5 bases, with 13 bases spanning the gap. The CDR3 is CASSVTGPYGYTF. The CDR3 region has the DNA TGCGCCAGCAGCGTCACAGGGCCATATGGCTACACCTTC.

The CDR3 nucleotides read TGTGCCAGCTCAGCGAATTACAATGAGCAGTTCTTC. This encodes CASSANYNEQFF. This chain connects TRBV18 to TRBJ2-1; D not certain. Trimming pared 5 bases from V and 4 bases from J, leaving 6 bases between. Germline V CDR1 and CDR2: KGHSH, LQKENI. The CDR3 extends over 12 amino acids.

The rearrangement joins TRBV11-3 to TRBJ2-1, with a weak D call TRBD1 (6 bases). V lost 5 bases and J lost 6, with 17 bases in between. Germline loops: CDR1 SGHNT, CDR2 YENEEA. The CDR3 sequence is 15 residues long. The CDR3 loop reads CASSPDISGANEQFF. In nucleotides, the CDR3 is TGTGCCAGCAGCCCGGACATTTCAGGGGCCAATGAGCAGTTCTTC.

This clone was counted a few times. This rearrangement joins TRBV6-8 to TRBJ2-1, with 8 bases that match TRBD2. Germline lookup yields CDR1 MNHGY and CDR2 SAAAGT. The junction had 10 bases not matched to a gene; V was cut back by 6 bases and J by 3 bases. CDR3 size: 16 residues. The CDR3 nucleotides are TGTGCCAGCAGGCCCGCCGGCCTAGCGGGCTACAATGAGCAGTTCTTC. It yields the protein CASRPAGLAGYNEQFF.

The CDR3: CASSSRQGTSGRAALEQYF. CDR3 nucleotides: TGTGCCAGTAGTTCCCGCCAGGGGACTAGCGGGAGGGCCGCTCTCGAGCAGTACTTC. This chain connects TRBV19 to TRBJ2-7; 16 nucleotides align to TRBD2. V trimming: 5 bases; J trimming: 6 bases; junction bases outside the gene matches: 16. Looked up from germline, CDR1 is LNHDA and CDR2 is SQIVND (reference sequence). The CDR3 consists of 19 residues.

This clone is termed medium-sized (0.01 to 0.1%). V gene TRBV9 combines with J gene TRBJ2-3; the D call may be TRBD1 or TRBD2 (5 bases each). This CDR3 is built from 16 residues. Deletions cut 0 bases from V and 3 bases from J, with 14 bases between. The V gene's germline CDR1 is SGDLS and CDR2 YYNGEE. The chain's CDR3 is CASSVGSGPRTDTQYF. The CDR3 DNA is TGTGCCAGCAGCGTAGGATCGGGACCGCGGACAGATACGCAGTATTTT. Using reference TRBV9 and TRBJ2-3 for the parts outside the CDR3, the full variable domain is DSGVTQTPKHLITATGQRVTLRCSPRSGDLSVYWYQQSLDQGLQFLIQYYNGEERAKGNILERFSAQQFPDLHSELNLSSLELGDSALYFCASSVGSGPRTDTQYFGPGTRLTVL.

The rearrangement links TRBV5-1 to TRBJ1-1, with TRBD1 identical over 7 bases. CDR1 and CDR2 from the germline V gene are SGHRS and YFSETQ. After removal of 7 bases from V and 5 bases from J, the junction contained 14 bases not matched to a gene. This CDR3 is built from 15 residues. DNA for the CDR3: TGCGCCAGCCGGGGACAGCAGGGGAAGCGGACTGAAGCTTTCTTT. Its translation is CASRGQQGKRTEAFF.

This clone was recorded a few times. This chain links TRBV11-3 with TRBJ2-7; TRBD1 matches at 8 bases. Trimming took 5 bases from V and 3 from J; bases not matched to a gene: 6. Per germline, CDR1 SGHNT and CDR2 YENEEA. The CDR3 sequence is 14 residues long. The DNA of the CDR3 is TGTGCCAGCAGCCCGAGACAGGGGAGCTACGAGCAGTACTTC. This translates into CASSPRQGSYEQYF.

The sample holds a few counts of this clone. The J gene is TRBJ1-5, the V gene TRBV7-7; a possible D gene is TRBD1 (5 bases). Trimming removed 3 bases at V and 3 bases at J, with 9 bases between. The germline V gene has CDR1 SSHAT and CDR2 FNYEAQ (reference sequence). The CDR3 loop spans 14 amino acids. The CDR3 protein is CASSLQGLNQPQHF. CDR3 DNA sequence: TGTGCCAGCAGCTTGCAGGGCCTCAATCAGCCCCAGCATTTT.

This clone was recorded a few times. The chain links TRBV11-3 to TRBJ2-7, with TRBD1 matching 9 bases. Trimming at V came to 6 bases and at J to 3 bases, leaving 6 bases not matched to a gene. This CDR3 region has 14 residues. The germline V gene has CDR1 SGHNT and CDR2 YENEEA. For the CDR3, the DNA is TGTGCCAGCAGACCGGGACAGGGCCACTACGAGCAGTACTTC. Residues: CASRPGQGHYEQYF.

The chain couples TRBV11-3 to TRBJ2-7; TRBD1 matches at 8 bases. CDR1 and CDR2 from the germline V gene are SGHNT and YENEEA. This CDR3 region has 15 residues. The V gene end was trimmed by 3 bases and the J gene end by 2 bases; junction bases not matched to a gene: 6. In DNA form, the CDR3 reads TGTGCCAGCAGCTTGGGACAGGCCAGCCCCTACGAGCAGTACTTC. This gives the protein CASSLGQASPYEQYF.

This clone was seen a few times. V usage is TRBV6-8 and J usage is TRBJ2-4; possibly TRBD1 or TRBD2 for D (5 bases each). The CDR3 covers 16 residues. V gave up 2 bases and J gave up 0 bases, with 11 bases separating them. Germline V gene sequence: CDR1 MNHGY, CDR2 SAAAGT. The CDR3 is CASSYGGGLAKNIQYF. In DNA, the CDR3 is TGTGCCAGCAGTTACGGTGGGGGTCTAGCCAAAAACATTCAGTACTTC.

The rearrangement uses TRBV18 and TRBJ1-5; D not certain. V lost 2 bases, J lost 3 bases, and 5 bases lay in between. CDR3 size: 13 residues. CDR1 and CDR2 from the germline V gene are KGHSH and LQKENI. This chain's CDR3 is CASSPGPNQPQHF. CDR3 bases: TGTGCCAGCTCACCAGGACCCAATCAGCCCCAGCATTTT.